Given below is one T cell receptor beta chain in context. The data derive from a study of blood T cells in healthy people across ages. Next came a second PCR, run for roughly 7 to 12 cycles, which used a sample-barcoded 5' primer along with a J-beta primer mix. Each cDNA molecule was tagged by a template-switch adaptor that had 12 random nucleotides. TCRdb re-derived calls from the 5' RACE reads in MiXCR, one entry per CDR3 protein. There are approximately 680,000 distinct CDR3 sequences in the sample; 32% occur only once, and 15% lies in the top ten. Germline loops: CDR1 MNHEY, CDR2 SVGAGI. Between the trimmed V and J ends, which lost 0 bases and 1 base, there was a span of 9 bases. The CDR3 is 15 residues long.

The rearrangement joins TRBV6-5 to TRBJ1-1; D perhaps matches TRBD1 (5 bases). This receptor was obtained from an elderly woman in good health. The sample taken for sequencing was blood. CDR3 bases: TGTGCCAGCAGTTACTCCCCAGGGCAGAACACTGAAGCTTTCTTT. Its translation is CASSYSPGQNTEAFF.